The 27 T cell receptor beta chains given below trace back to one sample, sequenced in a study of T cells after yellow fever vaccination. TCRdb re-analysed the 5' RACE reads in MiXCR, keeping a single row per CDR3 protein. Of about 340,000 distinct CDR3 sequences in the sample, about 4% were seen once. The starting material was PBMCs, obtained 5 days after the yellow fever booster vaccination. These receptors originate from a man aged 18 to 29 who received the YFV17D yellow fever vaccine.

This clonotype was detected a few times. V is TRBV3-1 and J is TRBJ1-5; D is undetermined. The CDR3 contains 13 residues. The V gene's germline CDR1 is LGHDT and CDR2 YNNKEL (reference sequence). Deletions cut 0 bases from V and 9 bases from J, with 9 bases between. The DNA for the CDR3 is TGTGCCAGCAGCCAAGAGCGGTCTACGCCCCAGCATTTT. Translated, it gives CASSQERSTPQHF. Full variable domain (remainder filled in from reference TRBV3-1 and TRBJ1-5): DTAVSQTPKYLVTQMGNDKSIKCEQNLGHDTMYWYKQDSKKFLKIMFSYNNKELIINETVPNRFSPKSPDKAHLNLHINSLELGDSAVYFCASSQERSTPQHFGDGTRLSIL.

This clonotype was seen a handful of times. This chain joins TRBV27 and TRBJ1-1; possibly TRBD1 for D (5 bases). In germline, CDR1 is MNHEY, CDR2 SMNVEV (reference sequence). Trimming pared 2 bases from V and 4 bases from J, leaving 14 bases between. CDR3 length: 15 amino acids. The CDR3 DNA reads as TGTGCCAGCAGTTTAAGAGAGGGGCCCGGCACTGAAGCTTTCTTT. Amino acids: CASSLREGPGTEAFF.

The chain is built from TRBV5-4 and TRBJ1-1; D unclear. Trimming pared 5 bases from V and 4 bases from J, leaving 12 bases between. The CDR3 has 13 amino acids. Germline-derived CDR1 and CDR2 are SGHNT and YYREEE (reference sequence). The CDR3, as DNA: TGTGCCAGCAGTCAGTGGCAATTCACTGAAGCTTTCTTT. It specifies CASSQWQFTEAFF.

This clonotype came up a few times. The chain joins TRBV12-3 or TRBV12-4 to TRBJ2-1, with D uncertain. This CDR3 has 14 residues. Trimming stripped 5 bases from V and 9 bases from J, with 17 bases between. The CDR3 DNA follows: TGTGCCAGCAGTCAAGGGAACCCACTTAGTGAGCAGTTCTTC. Protein product: CASSQGNPLSEQFF.

The chain carries TRBV15 and TRBJ2-1, with 9 bases fitting TRBD1. Germline V CDR1 and CDR2: LNHNV, YYDKDF (reference sequence). CDR3 length equals 18 residues. V trimming: 1 base; J trimming: 8 bases; junction bases outside the gene matches: 15. Written as DNA, the CDR3 is TGTGCCACCAGCAGAGGAGACAGGGGGGGGCCCCAATCTTATGAGCAGTTCTTC. Translation gives CATSRGDRGGPQSYEQFF. Complete variable domain (other parts from reference TRBV15 and TRBJ2-1): DAMVIQNPRYQVTQFGKPVTLSCSQTLNHNVMYWYQQKSSQAPKLLFHYYDKDFNNEADTPDNFQSRRPNTSFCFLDIRSPGLGDTAMYLCATSRGDRGGPQSYEQFFGPGTRLTVL.

In its sample, this clonotype was seen a few times. The chain carries TRBV6-6 and TRBJ1-4; D not certain. V lost 4 bases and J 16 bases, leaving 16 bases between the germline ends. The CDR3 has 12 amino acids. Germline CDR1 and CDR2: MNHNY and SVGAGI (reference sequence). Written as DNA, the CDR3 is TGTGCCAGCAGTTCGGGATATTGGAGACAGTTTTTT. Protein product: CASSSGYWRQFF.

The chain couples TRBV9 to TRBJ2-7, with 10 bases matching TRBD1. Looked up from germline, CDR1 is SGDLS and CDR2 is YYNGEE. After removal of 3 bases from V and 1 base from J, the junction contained 10 bases not matched to a gene. The length of the CDR3 is 17 residues. The CDR3 DNA follows: TGTGCCAGCAGCGGGGATAGACAGGGGGCTCCATCCTACGAGCAGTACGTC. This sequence encodes CASSGDRQGAPSYEQYV.

This clonotype was found a few times. The chain carries TRBV15 and TRBJ2-5, with 9 bases aligning to TRBD2. Germline values: CDR1 LNHNV, CDR2 YYDKDF (reference sequence). V lost 4 bases to trimming and J lost 7 bases; unmatched junction nucleotides: 7. The CDR3 consists of 14 residues. CDR3: CATSIERGERTQYF. In nucleotides, the CDR3 is TGTGCCACCAGCATTGAGCGGGGGGAGAGGACCCAGTACTTC.

The chain couples TRBV20-1 to TRBJ2-7, with 9 bases lining up with TRBD1. Unmatched junction bases numbered 10, after V lost 3 bases and J lost 7 bases. The CDR3 loop spans 14 amino acids. Germline V gene lookup returns CDR1 DFQATT and CDR2 SNEGSKA (reference sequence). The CDR3 nucleotides are TGCAGTGCTAGTGGGGGGACAGGGCATACTGAGCAGTACTTC. This translates into CSASGGTGHTEQYF.

Only a few counts were recorded for this clonotype. The chain combines TRBV28 with TRBJ2-7, with 9 nucleotides matching TRBD1. Per the germline V gene, CDR1 is MDHEN and CDR2 is SYDVKM. The CDR3 consists of 15 residues. V lost 6 bases to trimming and J lost 11 bases; unmatched junction nucleotides: 17. CDR3 sequence reads: CASSSPGTGRRGEYV. Here the CDR3 DNA reads TGTGCCAGCAGCTCCCCCGGGACAGGGAGACGTGGGGAGTACGTC.

The V gene is TRBV18, the J gene TRBJ2-5; D is unclear. With 8 bases removed from V and 1 base from J, the gap between germline ends came to 11 bases. CDR3 length: 13 amino acids. Germline lookup yields CDR1 KGHSH and CDR2 LQKENI. Written as DNA, the CDR3 is TGTGCCAGCCCCCCGGGCACCCAAGAGACCCAGTACTTC. Translated, it gives CASPPGTQETQYF.

The chain is built from TRBV9 and TRBJ2-1; 9 positions match TRBD2. Germline V gene lookup returns CDR1 SGDLS and CDR2 YYNGEE. The trim removed 0 bases at V and 6 bases at J, leaving 4 bases unmatched. The CDR3 totals 15 residues. CDR3 coding DNA: TGTGCCAGCAGCGTAGAGCGGGGGGCAGCCAATGAGCAGTTCTTC. It yields the protein CASSVERGAANEQFF. Looking up the rest from reference TRBV9 and TRBJ2-1 gives the full variable domain: DSGVTQTPKHLITATGQRVTLRCSPRSGDLSVYWYQQSLDQGLQFLIQYYNGEERAKGNILERFSAQQFPDLHSELNLSSLELGDSALYFCASSVERGAANEQFFGPGTRLTVL.

This clonotype has more than one count but fewer than ten. This rearrangement joins TRBV7-2 to TRBJ2-1, with D perhaps matching TRBD1 or TRBD2 (5 bases each). The CDR3 runs 12 residues. The V end was cut by 3 bases, the J end by 14 bases, with 14 bases between. Germline values: CDR1 SGHTA, CDR2 FQGNSA. The CDR3 loop is CASSFYGDGEFF. CDR3 coding DNA: TGTGCCAGCAGCTTTTATGGGGACGGGGAGTTCTTC.

This clonotype was observed at least ten times. The chain recombines TRBV4-3 with TRBJ2-5, with no clear D. Germline V gene data show CDR1 as LGHNA and CDR2 as YSLEER. CDR3 size: 15 residues. Trimming removed 4 bases at V and 5 bases at J, with 17 bases between. CDR3 in amino acids: CASSRTVFARETQYF. The CDR3 DNA sequence: TGCGCCAGCAGCCGTACTGTTTTCGCGAGGGAGACCCAGTACTTC.

A few counts support this clonotype. This may come from a read error, since a much larger clone is one base off. The gene calls are TRBV13 and TRBJ1-6; 9 bases are a match to TRBD1. The germline CDR1 and CDR2 sequences are PRHDT and FYEKMQ (reference sequence). The V gene end was trimmed by 6 bases and the J gene end by 8 bases; junction bases not matched to a gene: 5. The CDR3 length is 14 residues. DNA of the CDR3: TGTGCCAGCAGTTTCGGACAGGGGTATTCACCCCTCCACTTT. Translating gives CASSFGQGYSPLHF.

This clonotype was seen many times. V usage is TRBV5-1 and J usage is TRBJ2-7; a possible D gene is TRBD1 (5 bases). CDR1 is SGHRS and CDR2 is YFSETQ in the germline V gene. Trimming removed 4 bases from V and 4 bases from J, with 18 bases in between. The CDR3 is 15 amino acids. CDR3 bases: TGCGCCAGCAGCACAGGTGGCCGCGAGGTATACGAGCAGTACTTC. It yields the protein CASSTGGREVYEQYF. Combining the CDR3 with reference TRBV5-1 and TRBJ2-7 gives the whole variable domain KAGVTQTPRYLIKTRGQQVTLSCSPISGHRSVSWYQQTPGQGLQFLFEYFSETQRNKGNFPGRFSGRQFSNSRSEMNVSTLELGDSALYLCASSTGGREVYEQYFGPGTRLTVT.

This clonotype was counted a few times. The genes are TRBV2 and TRBJ2-3, with 8 positions matching TRBD2. The germline V gene has CDR1 SNHLY and CDR2 FYNNEI. The V segment lost 7 bases and the J segment 5 bases; nucleotides outside the gene matches: 17. CDR3 size: 17 residues. The CDR3 region is CASNAIGGGLTGDTQYF. The CDR3, as DNA: TGTGCCAGCAACGCCATTGGCGGGGGGCTAACCGGAGATACGCAGTATTTT.

V and J are TRBV7-2 and TRBJ2-1; either TRBD1 or TRBD2 may fit D (5 bases each). CDR1 and CDR2 from the germline V gene are SGHTA and FQGNSA. The V end was cut by 5 bases, the J end by 7 bases, with 15 bases between. The CDR3 extends over 14 amino acids. The DNA for the CDR3 is TGTGCCAGCAGCCCTGGGGACCGCCCAAATGAGCAGTTCTTC. This encodes CASSPGDRPNEQFF.

This clonotype appeared a few times. The gene calls are TRBV6-5 and TRBJ2-3, with TRBD2 matching 10 bases. The CDR3 spans 17 residues. Germline assignment: CDR1 MNHEY and CDR2 SVGAGI. The ends lost 6 bases at V and 2 bases at J; junction bases unmatched: 11. CDR3 in amino acids: CASRDHSGGFDTDTQYF. DNA for the CDR3: TGTGCCAGCAGAGACCATAGCGGGGGGTTTGACACAGATACGCAGTATTTT.

The table lists this clonotype with many counts. This chain connects TRBV14 to TRBJ2-7, with no clear D. V lost 4 bases, J lost 2 bases, and 15 bases lay in between. This CDR3 contains 15 residues. Germline V gives CDR1 SGHDN, CDR2 FVKESK. DNA of the CDR3: TGTGCCAGCAGCCCCCGGAGCAGTGCCCCCTACGAGCAGTACTTC. Translating it yields CASSPRSSAPYEQYF.

This CDR3 is CAWSKPGTSYEQYF. Here the CDR3 DNA reads TGTGCCTGGAGTAAGCCGGGAACCTCCTACGAGCAGTACTTC. J is TRBJ2-7 and V is TRBV30; D is possibly TRBD2 (5 bases). This CDR3 spans 14 amino acids. CDR1 and CDR2 from the germline V gene are GTSNPN and SVGIG (reference sequence). Trimming left V 2 bases short and J 0 bases short, with 11 bases between.

This clonotype was seen more than once but under ten times. The V gene is TRBV15, the J gene TRBJ2-4, with D possibly called TRBD1 or TRBD2 (5 bases each). The CDR3 covers 15 residues. CDR1 and CDR2 (germline): LNHNV, YYDKDF (reference sequence). V lost 5 bases, J lost 2 bases, and 13 bases lay in between. CDR3 coding DNA: TGTGCCACCAGCCTCCCGGGGCGGACCAAAAACATTCAGTACTTC. Translation: CATSLPGRTKNIQYF.

This clonotype was observed many times. The chain couples TRBV10-2 to TRBJ1-1; TRBD1 agrees at 7 bases. The CDR3 has 12 residues. With 6 bases clipped from V and 11 bases from J, the junction kept 9 bases outside the gene matches. Germline V gene lookup returns CDR1 WSHSY and CDR2 SAAADI. CDR3 protein: CASSPRGFRAFF. For the CDR3, the DNA is TGCGCCAGCAGCCCCAGGGGGTTTAGGGCTTTCTTT.

This clonotype appeared many times. V and J are TRBV3-1 and TRBJ2-7; TRBD2 matches 11 bases. This CDR3 spans 15 amino acids. Trimming took 3 bases from V and 1 from J; bases not matched to a gene: 2. In germline, CDR1 is LGHDT, CDR2 YNNKEL (reference sequence). CDR3: CASSHASGGSYEQYV. Written as DNA, the CDR3 is TGTGCCAGCAGCCACGCTAGCGGGGGGTCCTACGAGCAGTACGTC.

The rearrangement links TRBV7-8 to TRBJ1-2; TRBD1 might be the D (6 bases). V lost 5 bases, J lost 5 bases, and 18 bases lay in between. Germline assignment: CDR1 SGHVS and CDR2 FQNEAQ. This CDR3 region has 15 residues. CDR3 sequence: CASSPPHTGLYGYTF. The CDR3 nucleotides read TGTGCCAGCAGCCCCCCCCATACAGGGTTGTATGGCTACACCTTC.

This clonotype was found many times. The J gene is TRBJ2-5, the V gene TRBV28, with D unclear. V was shortened by 5 bases and J by 5 bases, with 12 bases between the two germline ends. Germline CDR1 MDHEN, CDR2 SYDVKM. CDR3 length: 13 amino acids. The CDR3 coding sequence is TGTGCCAGCAGTCCGGTCTGGTCGGAGACCCAGTACTTC. This encodes CASSPVWSETQYF.

This clonotype has just a few counts. V gene TRBV7-9 combines with J gene TRBJ2-7; perhaps TRBD1 as D (6 bases). The CDR3 is made up of 11 amino acids. Per the germline V gene, CDR1 is SEHNR and CDR2 is FQNEAQ (reference sequence). Trimming left V 3 bases short and J 7 bases short, with 7 bases between. The CDR3 sequence is CASSFTGEQYF. CDR3 DNA sequence: TGTGCCAGCAGCTTTACAGGGGAGCAGTACTTC.